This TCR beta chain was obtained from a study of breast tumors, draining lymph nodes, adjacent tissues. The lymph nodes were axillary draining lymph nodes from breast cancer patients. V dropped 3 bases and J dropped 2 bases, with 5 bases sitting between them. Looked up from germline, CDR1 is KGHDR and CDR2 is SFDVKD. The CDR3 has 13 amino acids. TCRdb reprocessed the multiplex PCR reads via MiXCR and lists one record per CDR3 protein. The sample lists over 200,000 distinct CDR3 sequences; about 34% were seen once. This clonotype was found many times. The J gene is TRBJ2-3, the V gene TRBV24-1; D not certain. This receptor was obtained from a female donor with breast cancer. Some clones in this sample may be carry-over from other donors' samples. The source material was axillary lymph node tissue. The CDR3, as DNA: TGTGCCACCAGTGATCACTACACAGATACGCAGTATTTT. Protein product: CATSDHYTDTQYF.